This T cell receptor (beta chain) emerged from a study of blood T cells in healthy people across ages. This CDR3 contains 17 residues. V shed 3 bases and J 2 bases; nucleotides not matched to a gene: 11. Germline V gene sequence: CDR1 MNHEY, CDR2 SMNVEV (reference sequence). The use of a sample-barcoded 5' primer and a J-beta primer mix characterized a second PCR of roughly 7 to 11 cycles. Each TCR beta cDNA got a 12-nucleotide random molecular identifier. TCRdb re-called the 5' RACE reads through MiXCR, storing one row per CDR3 protein. The table lists roughly 1.5 million distinct CDR3 sequences, approximately 43% of them singletons.

The sequenced sample consisted of blood. This TCR was sampled from a woman aged 18 to 35 in good health. The chain couples TRBV27 to TRBJ1-1; 8 nucleotides agree with TRBD1. The CDR3 spells CASSLGRRRGLNTEAFF. The CDR3, as DNA: TGTGCCAGCAGTTTGGGTAGGCGCAGGGGGCTTAACACTGAAGCTTTCTTT.